This is a list of T cell receptor beta chains from one sample in a study of T-cell memory formation after mild COVID-19. TCRdb used MiXCR to reprocess the 5' RACE reads, holding one entry per CDR3 protein. This sample yields about 440,000 distinct CDR3 sequences, of which 15% to 25% are seen a single time; 7.5% to 9.5% belongs to the top ten. What was sequenced was PBMCs or a T cell subset sorted from them (not recorded which). The receptors here all came from an adult woman who had mild COVID-19 (a few samples of this study predate the infection). Cell type and time point are not known. The CDR3 runs from the conserved cysteine through the conserved F or W. D genes are given only for firm matches. Part of the rows lack a size; the others show once, few, many or a class for expanded clones.

V gene: TRBV7-8; clone size: .; J gene: TRBJ1-6; D gene: .; CDR3 DNA: TGTGCCAGCAGCGGAAACAGGGCGAGCTCCTATAATTCACCCCTCCACTTT; CDR3 protein: CASSGNRASSYNSPLHF
V gene: TRBV4-3; clone size: few; J gene: TRBJ2-3; D gene: TRBD1; CDR3 DNA: TGCGCCAGCAGCCAAACCTTTCCGGGACAGGGAGTCGATACGCAGTATTTT; CDR3 protein: CASSQTFPGQGVDTQYF
V gene: TRBV7-9; clone size: .; J gene: TRBJ2-1; D gene: TRBD1; CDR3 DNA: TGTGCCAGCAGCTTACCCGGGACAGGGCGGAATGAGCAGTTCTTC; CDR3 protein: CASSLPGTGRNEQFF
V gene: TRBV6-5; clone size: .; J gene: TRBJ2-7; D gene: TRBD1; CDR3 DNA: TGTGCCAGCAGTCCCGCCGGGACAGGGGGCTTTTACGAGCAGTACTTC; CDR3 protein: CASSPAGTGGFYEQYF
V gene: TRBV29-1; clone size: few; J gene: TRBJ2-3; D gene: TRBD2; CDR3 DNA: TGCAGCGCGGGTGCTAGCGGGGATTTAACAGATACGCAGTATTTT; CDR3 protein: CSAGASGDLTDTQYF
V gene: TRBV7-9; clone size: many; J gene: TRBJ2-1; D gene: .; CDR3 DNA: TGTGCCAGCAGCCCGGTGACTCGGGGGGAGCAGTTCTTC; CDR3 protein: CASSPVTRGEQFF
V gene: TRBV25-1; clone size: many; J gene: TRBJ2-6; D gene: TRBD1; CDR3 DNA: TGTGCCAGCAGTGAGGCAGGGGGCGAATCTGGGGCCAACGTCCTGACTTTC; CDR3 protein: CASSEAGGESGANVLTF
V gene: TRBV28; clone size: few; J gene: TRBJ2-5; D gene: TRBD1; CDR3 DNA: TGTGCCAGCAGTACCTCGGACAGGGTGAGGGAGACCCAGTACTTC; CDR3 protein: CASSTSDRVRETQYF
V gene: TRBV7-8; clone size: few; J gene: TRBJ2-1; D gene: TRBD1; CDR3 DNA: TGTGCCAGCAACTTTAGCCCCGGGACAGGGAATTGGTACAATGAGCAGTTCTTC; CDR3 protein: CASNFSPGTGNWYNEQFF
V gene: TRBV20-1; clone size: few; J gene: TRBJ2-3; D gene: .; CDR3 DNA: TGCAGTGCTAGGGGGGGACGGGAGCACGCAGATACGCAGTATTTT; CDR3 protein: CSARGGREHADTQYF
V gene: TRBV6-5; clone size: .; J gene: TRBJ2-7; D gene: .; CDR3 DNA: TGTGCCAGCAGGTCACTAAGCCAGGGGTTGTACGAGCAGTACTTC; CDR3 protein: CASRSLSQGLYEQYF
V gene: TRBV18; clone size: .; J gene: TRBJ1-4; D gene: .; CDR3 DNA: TGTGCCAGCCGAGGGAACAGGGCGAATGCAACTAATGAAAAACTGTTTTTT; CDR3 protein: CASRGNRANATNEKLFF
V gene: TRBV7-9; clone size: few; J gene: TRBJ2-7; D gene: .; CDR3 DNA: TGTGCCAGCAGCTTAGCGGGCTGGGGGCAGTACTTC; CDR3 protein: CASSLAGWGQYF
V gene: TRBV5-1; clone size: .; J gene: TRBJ2-2; D gene: .; CDR3 DNA: TGCGCCAGCAGCCCACTAAGGGGGAGGGCCGCCACCGGGGAGCTGTTTTTT; CDR3 protein: CASSPLRGRAATGELFF
V gene: TRBV7-3; clone size: few; J gene: TRBJ1-1; D gene: .; CDR3 DNA: TGTGCCAGCAGCTTATACGCCGCAGGGGCGAACACTGAAGCTTTCTTT; CDR3 protein: CASSLYAAGANTEAFF
V gene: TRBV7-8; clone size: .; J gene: TRBJ2-2; D gene: TRBD2; CDR3 DNA: TGTGCCAGCAGCTCACCCGGACTAGCGTCCGGGGAGCTGTTTTTT; CDR3 protein: CASSSPGLASGELFF
V gene: TRBV24-1; clone size: .; J gene: TRBJ2-3; D gene: TRBD1; CDR3 DNA: TGTGCCACCAGTGAAGGGGGCTCGATCCCTGGCACAGATACGCAGTATTTT; CDR3 protein: CATSEGGSIPGTDTQYF
V gene: TRBV5-4; clone size: .; J gene: TRBJ2-1; D gene: .; CDR3 DNA: TGTGCCAGCAGCTTGGCCGGGGGGGGACAGGGACCCAATGAGCAGTTCTTC; CDR3 protein: CASSLAGGGQGPNEQFF
V gene: TRBV27; clone size: .; J gene: TRBJ2-2; D gene: TRBD1; CDR3 DNA: TGTGCCAGCTTGGGACAGGGCAACACCGGGGAGCTGTTTTTT; CDR3 protein: CASLGQGNTGELFF
V gene: TRBV7-3; clone size: .; J gene: TRBJ2-3; D gene: TRBD2; CDR3 DNA: TGTGCCAGCAGCCGGACTAGCGGGATCACAGATACGCAGTATTTT; CDR3 protein: CASSRTSGITDTQYF
V gene: TRBV7-7; clone size: few; J gene: TRBJ2-5; D gene: TRBD1; CDR3 DNA: TGTGCCAGCAGCCCGGACAGGCAAGAGACCCAGTACTTC; CDR3 protein: CASSPDRQETQYF
V gene: TRBV19; clone size: few; J gene: TRBJ2-4; D gene: .; CDR3 DNA: TGTGCCAGTAGTACTGGGGAATTGGTCAAAAACATTCAGTACTTC; CDR3 protein: CASSTGELVKNIQYF
V gene: TRBV12-3/TRBV12-4; clone size: few; J gene: TRBJ2-7; D gene: TRBD2; CDR3 DNA: TGTGCCAGCAGTTCCCAACTAGCGGGAGCGGCCTCCGAGCAGTACTTC; CDR3 protein: CASSSQLAGAASEQYF